One and the same sample provided the 12 T cell receptor beta chains below, sequenced in a study of blood T cell repertoires in COVID-19 (dated by TCRdb to the early 2020s). To prepare the library, the immunoSEQ multiplex PCR assay was applied. TCRdb took this table from immuneACCESS and kept in-frame rearrangements with V and J called. Such tables lack part of the clones; where checked against another copy, unresolved V genes explain under half of the gap, and the rest is unexplained. The sample yields 130,000 or so clones; roughly 78% were counted once. Approximately 16% of the sample comes from the top ten. Sequences were obtained from peripheral blood. Every receptor here comes from a man aged 55 to 69 with active or convalescent COVID-19.

This clone was counted between two and nine times. This sequence joins TRBV4-1 and TRBJ1-5; the match to TRBD1 covers 9 bases. CDR3 size: 17 residues. V lost 0 bases to trimming and J lost 7 bases; unmatched junction nucleotides: 10. The germline V gene has CDR1 MGHRA and CDR2 YSYEKL. The CDR3 bases are TGCGCCAGCAGCCAAGATGGGGACAGGGAATCTGGACAGCCCCAGCATTTT. This gives the protein CASSQDGDRESGQPQHF.

The chain has TRBV27 and TRBJ1-1; 9 bases agree with TRBD1. CDR1 MNHEY and CDR2 SMNVEV come from the germline V gene (reference sequence). This CDR3 has 14 amino acids. J gave up 6 bases and V 5 bases, and 7 bases lay outside the gene matches. The CDR3 DNA reads TGTGCCAGCAGTCTCCGACAGGGGGACCCTGAAGCTTTCTTT. Translating it yields CASSLRQGDPEAFF.

The chain links TRBV5-1 to TRBJ2-7; 11 positions agree with TRBD1. CDR1 and CDR2 from the germline V gene are SGHRS and YFSETQ. The J segment lost 0 bases and the V segment lost 4 bases, leaving 15 bases of the junction unmatched. This CDR3 has 19 residues. The CDR3 reads CASSGGTGGSGPYSYEQYF. The CDR3 region has the DNA TGCGCCAGCAGCGGAGGGACAGGGGGAAGCGGGCCTTACTCCTACGAGCAGTACTTC.

The V and J genes are TRBV6-5 and TRBJ2-7, with D possibly TRBD2 on 6 matching bases. CDR1 and CDR2 from the germline V gene are MNHEY and SVGAGI. Trimming pared 6 bases from V and 6 bases from J, leaving 12 bases between. This CDR3 contains 12 residues. The CDR3 DNA sequence: TGTGCCAGCAGCTCCGTGGGGGGCGAGCAGTACTTC. This sequence encodes CASSSVGGEQYF.

This clone was recorded at least ten times. This chain joins TRBV6-5 and TRBJ1-1; 7 nucleotides line up with TRBD1. CDR1 is MNHEY and CDR2 is SVGAGI in the germline V gene. After removal of 11 bases from V and 6 bases from J, the junction contained 12 bases not matched to a gene. CDR3 size: 13 residues. In nucleotides, the CDR3 is TGTGCCGAGTCGCAGGGGGGAGGCGCTGAAGCTTTCTTT. As protein: CAESQGGGAEAFF.

This clone occurred a few times. J is TRBJ2-5 and V is TRBV5-1; TRBD1 aligns across 8 bases. The ends lost 5 bases at V and 0 bases at J; junction bases unmatched: 12. This CDR3 region has 17 residues. CDR1 is SGHRS and CDR2 is YFSETQ in the germline V gene. The DNA of the CDR3 is TGCGCCAGCAGATTCTACCTCGGGACAGGCAACCAAGAGACCCAGTACTTC. Residues: CASRFYLGTGNQETQYF.

This clone was recorded only once. The CDR3 reads CASSRDSPYSNQPQHF. In DNA form, the CDR3 reads TGTGCCAGCAGCCGGGACAGCCCCTATAGCAATCAGCCCCAGCATTTT. V usage is TRBV2 and J usage is TRBJ1-5, with 7 bases aligning to TRBD1. The V segment lost 6 bases and the J segment 0 bases; nucleotides outside the gene matches: 8. Germline lookup yields CDR1 SNHLY and CDR2 FYNNEI. The CDR3 spans 16 residues.

This clone was seen once. This chain uses TRBV10-3 with TRBJ2-5; 7 bases align to TRBD1. The CDR3 has 15 residues. Germline V gives CDR1 ENHRY, CDR2 SYGVKD. J lost 5 bases, V lost 6 bases, and 12 bases had no gene match. DNA of the CDR3: TGTGCCATCAGGGGTGGCAGGGGGACCGGGGAGACCCAGTACTTC. Translating it yields CAIRGGRGTGETQYF.

The V and J genes are TRBV7-2 and TRBJ2-7; 11 positions match TRBD1. Germline V gene lookup returns CDR1 SGHTA and CDR2 FQGNSA. Trimming removed 4 bases from V and 4 bases from J; junction bases left unmatched: 9. This CDR3 is built from 16 residues. The CDR3 bases are TGTGCCAGCAGCTCACAAACCGGGACAGGGGGTTACGAGCAGTACTTC. As protein: CASSSQTGTGGYEQYF.

Only one count was recorded for this clone. The chain carries TRBV10-3 and TRBJ2-3; TRBD2 matches 8 bases. CDR1 ENHRY and CDR2 SYGVKD come from the germline V gene. The CDR3 covers 13 residues. The ends lost 8 bases at V and 0 bases at J; junction bases unmatched: 1. CDR3 bases: TGTGCCATCGCTAGCGGGAGCACAGATACGCAGTATTTT. This codes for CAIASGSTDTQYF.

This chain uses TRBV5-6 with TRBJ2-7, with D perhaps TRBD1 (5 bases). V was trimmed by 1 base and J by 3 bases, leaving 14 bases between them. This CDR3 has 15 residues. Germline-derived CDR1 and CDR2 are SGHDT and YYEEEE. The CDR3 DNA is TGTGCCAGCAGCTTGCCCAGGGAAAAAGACTACGAGCAGTACTTC. This gives the protein CASSLPREKDYEQYF.

The chain joins TRBV6-2 or TRBV6-3 to TRBJ2-2; 9 bases map to TRBD1. Germline CDR1 is MNHEY and CDR2 is SVGEGT. The V and J ends lost 4 bases and 5 bases, in that order; junction bases with no gene match: 8. The CDR3 extends over 16 amino acids. CDR3 DNA sequence: TGTGCCAGCAGTTCCCTCGGGACAGGGAGTACCGGGGAGCTGTTTTTT. Its protein is CASSSLGTGSTGELFF.